A selection of T cell receptor beta chains follows, all from one sample in a study of T cell responses to AZD1222 COVID-19 vaccine. The method was immunoSEQ multiplex PCR; TCRdb's version includes in-frame clones alone and lacks a portion of them. The data contain about 110,000 clones, approximately 88% of them seen just once; the ten biggest clones take up approximately 6.9%. The specimen comprised peripheral blood, sampled 28 days after the second AZD1222 dose. The receptors derive from an adult who received the AZD1222 COVID-19 vaccine. Each CDR3 is given with its conserved first and last residue. D genes are given only for firm matches. The size field is filled for only some rows; it gives once, few, many or a size class.

CASSRSEGVGEKLFF,TGTGCCAGTAGTAGAAGTGAGGGGGTTGGGGAAAAACTGTTTTTT,.,.,TRBV19,TRBJ1-4
CASRSLWTGAGNYGYTF,TGTGCCAGTAGGTCTCTTTGGACAGGGGCCGGGAACTATGGCTACACCTTC,.,TRBD1,TRBV19,TRBJ1-2
CASSRQGWGNTEAFF,TGTGCCAGCAGTCGACAGGGGTGGGGGAACACTGAAGCTTTCTTT,once,TRBD1,TRBV6-6,TRBJ1-1
CASSDGRGNTIYF,TGCGCCAGCAGCGACGGACGTGGAAACACCATATATTTT,once,.,TRBV5-1,TRBJ1-3
CASSQGPGNVGEQYF,TGTGCCAGCAGCCAAGGTCCAGGGAATGTAGGGGAGCAGTACTTC,.,.,TRBV3-1/TRBV3-2,TRBJ2-7
CASSLDGGLTNEKLFF,TGTGCCAGCAGCTTAGACGGGGGGCTTACTAATGAAAAACTGTTTTTT,.,.,TRBV7-6,TRBJ1-4
CASRRTAETQYF,TGTGCCAGCAGGCGGACAGCCGAGACCCAGTACTTC,.,.,TRBV2,TRBJ2-5
CSVVESGQPQHF,TGCAGCGTTGTCGAGTCTGGTCAGCCCCAGCATTTT,.,.,TRBV29-1,TRBJ1-5
CASSFSRGGTDTQYF,TGTGCCAGCAGCTTTTCGCGGGGGGGCACAGATACGCAGTATTTT,.,TRBD2,TRBV7-2,TRBJ2-3
CASSLPLTDTQYF,TGTGCCAGCAGCTTGCCGCTCACAGATACGCAGTATTTT,.,.,TRBV5-5,TRBJ2-3
CASSWGPNNSPLHF,TGTGCCAGCAGTTGGGGACCGAATAATTCACCCCTCCACTTT,once,.,TRBV28,TRBJ1-6
CASSQDFDGGAFF,TGTGCCAGCAGCCAGGATTTCGATGGGGGAGCTTTCTTT,.,.,TRBV3-1/TRBV3-2,TRBJ1-1
CASSLSGVDEQFF,TGTGCCAGCAGCCTTAGCGGGGTCGATGAGCAGTTCTTC,.,TRBD2,TRBV7-8,TRBJ2-1
CAISEQGAGEKLFF,TGTGCCATCAGTGAGCAGGGGGCGGGTGAAAAACTGTTTTTT,.,TRBD1,TRBV10-3,TRBJ1-4
CASSLSSYNEQFF,TGTGCCAGCAGTTTATCGTCCTACAATGAGCAGTTCTTC,.,.,TRBV27,TRBJ2-1
CASSGTGVTEAFF,TGTGCCAGCAGCGGCACAGGGGTCACTGAAGCTTTCTTT,.,TRBD1,TRBV11-2,TRBJ1-1
CASSLTWSGVSPDTDTQYF,TGTGCCAGCAGCTTAACATGGTCAGGGGTCTCCCCTGACACAGATACGCAGTATTTT,.,.,TRBV7-3,TRBJ2-3
CATSDLGRGDYNEQFF,TGTGCCACCAGTGATCTAGGCCGGGGTGATTACAATGAGCAGTTCTTC,.,.,TRBV24-1,TRBJ2-1
CASGDRVYEQYF,TGTGCCAGTGGGGACAGGGTTTACGAGCAGTACTTC,.,TRBD1,TRBV12-3/TRBV12-4,TRBJ2-7
CASSLPSGGASVGGELFF,TGTGCCAGCAGCTTGCCTAGCGGGGGGGCCTCTGTCGGCGGGGAGCTGTTTTTT,.,TRBD2,TRBV5-6,TRBJ2-2
CASSQDLGAYEQYF,TGCGCCAGCAGCCAAGATCTGGGGGCGTACGAGCAGTACTTC,.,.,TRBV4-3,TRBJ2-7
CASSLYRGGDTQYF,TGTGCCAGCAGCTTGTATAGGGGCGGAGATACGCAGTATTTT,.,.,TRBV5-4,TRBJ2-3
CASSLQGGWGYNEQFF,TGTGCCAGCAGCTTACAGGGAGGGTGGGGGTACAATGAGCAGTTCTTC,.,TRBD2,TRBV7-2,TRBJ2-1
CASSLPPYEQYF,TGTGCCAGCAGTTTGCCCCCCTACGAGCAGTACTTC,.,.,TRBV28,TRBJ2-7
CASSYSSGTGEETQYF,TGTGCCAGCAGTTACTCTTCGGGGACAGGGGAGGAGACCCAGTACTTC,.,TRBD1,TRBV6-5,TRBJ2-5